These T cell receptor beta chains were read from a single sample in a study of blood T cell repertoires in COVID-19. Method: immunoSEQ multiplex PCR; TCRdb's copy keeps in-frame clones and lacks some. Of some 150,000 clones listed, over 75% are singletons. Material for sequencing was peripheral blood. The receptors stem from a human donor in a cohort sampled during active COVID-19. Both conserved end residues are part of each CDR3. Rows may omit the clone size; those that give it use once, few, many or a size class.

CDR3 protein: CASSLLGVEPQHF
clone size: many
J gene: TRBJ1-5
V gene: TRBV5-1

CDR3 protein: CASRSRGHQPQHF
clone size: once
J gene: TRBJ1-5
V gene: TRBV19

CDR3 protein: CASLGVGETQYF
clone size: .
J gene: TRBJ2-5
V gene: TRBV2

CDR3 protein: CASSLVGVGTDTQYF
clone size: .
J gene: TRBJ2-3
V gene: TRBV5-6

CDR3 protein: CATSDPGTGRRNNEQFF
clone size: .
J gene: TRBJ2-1
V gene: TRBV24-1

CDR3 protein: CASSLLQGTGNTIYF
clone size: .
J gene: TRBJ1-3
V gene: TRBV5-6

CDR3 protein: CASSTGATVMEQYF
clone size: .
J gene: TRBJ2-7
V gene: TRBV19

CDR3 protein: CASSDTGTGIHNEQFF
clone size: .
J gene: TRBJ2-1
V gene: TRBV10-2

CDR3 protein: CASSPQTALGNQPQHF
clone size: .
J gene: TRBJ1-5
V gene: TRBV27

CDR3 protein: CASSVFGTVGNQPQHF
clone size: .
J gene: TRBJ1-5
V gene: TRBV6-1

CDR3 protein: CASSQTQSTGELFF
clone size: .
J gene: TRBJ2-2
V gene: TRBV5-1

CDR3 protein: CASNPLSGGKETQYF
clone size: once
J gene: TRBJ2-5
V gene: TRBV5-1

CDR3 protein: CASSPPSGKETQYF
clone size: few
J gene: TRBJ2-5
V gene: TRBV3-1/TRBV3-2

CDR3 protein: CASSLYGIGQEGTGELFF
clone size: .
J gene: TRBJ2-2
V gene: TRBV5-1

CDR3 protein: CASSTSGRGTKNIQYF
clone size: .
J gene: TRBJ2-4
V gene: TRBV7-2

CDR3 protein: CASSVRGRQYF
clone size: .
J gene: TRBJ2-7
V gene: TRBV2

CDR3 protein: CASSFWGFAGGYGYTF
clone size: .
J gene: TRBJ1-2
V gene: TRBV5-6

CDR3 protein: CASGWGLDVYEQFF
clone size: .
J gene: TRBJ2-1
V gene: TRBV6-5

CDR3 protein: CASSLESDISGGRTDTQYF
clone size: .
J gene: TRBJ2-3
V gene: TRBV7-8

CDR3 protein: CASRTSGNTGELFF
clone size: .
J gene: TRBJ2-2
V gene: TRBV28

CDR3 protein: CASSVDTGGLSEAFF
clone size: .
J gene: TRBJ1-1
V gene: TRBV9

CDR3 protein: CASSPGQGGSPLHF
clone size: .
J gene: TRBJ1-6
V gene: TRBV5-1

CDR3 protein: CASSREDGSGGTDTQYF
clone size: .
J gene: TRBJ2-3
V gene: TRBV5-1

CDR3 protein: CASSNRPGQDVTDTQYF
clone size: .
J gene: TRBJ2-3
V gene: TRBV21-1

CDR3 protein: CASSTWTGNLNMNTEAFF
clone size: .
J gene: TRBJ1-1
V gene: TRBV5-4

CDR3 protein: CASSPLRVKNTEAFF
clone size: .
J gene: TRBJ1-1
V gene: TRBV7-2

CDR3 protein: CASSTSGYEQYF
clone size: .
J gene: TRBJ2-7
V gene: TRBV6-5

CDR3 protein: CAGDRGQETQYF
clone size: .
J gene: TRBJ2-5
V gene: TRBV7-9

CDR3 protein: CASSDLAGADEQYF
clone size: .
J gene: TRBJ2-7
V gene: TRBV2

CDR3 protein: CASSESSLEGGQHEQYF
clone size: .
J gene: TRBJ2-7
V gene: TRBV10-1

CDR3 protein: CASSQVGFSGRFGDTQYF
clone size: .
J gene: TRBJ2-3
V gene: TRBV3-1/TRBV3-2

CDR3 protein: CASSQGFNSYEQYF
clone size: .
J gene: TRBJ2-7
V gene: TRBV6-5

CDR3 protein: CASSLAPGSTRRGGNTIYF
clone size: few
J gene: TRBJ1-3
V gene: TRBV5-1

CDR3 protein: CASSRTGSLETQYF
clone size: .
J gene: TRBJ2-5
V gene: TRBV6-5

CDR3 protein: CATRREASGANVLTF
clone size: .
J gene: TRBJ2-6
V gene: TRBV15

CDR3 protein: CASSETQGYEQYF
clone size: once
J gene: TRBJ2-7
V gene: TRBV6-1

CDR3 protein: CASSTVDRGNTIYF
clone size: .
J gene: TRBJ1-3
V gene: TRBV19

CDR3 protein: CASSAGQGDQPQHF
clone size: .
J gene: TRBJ1-5
V gene: TRBV5-1

CDR3 protein: CAGGSGSTDTQYF
clone size: .
J gene: TRBJ2-3
V gene: TRBV28

CDR3 protein: CASSLKGLAGNEQFF
clone size: .
J gene: TRBJ2-1
V gene: TRBV6-5

CDR3 protein: CASSSGYGYTF
clone size: .
J gene: TRBJ1-2
V gene: TRBV25-1

CDR3 protein: CASSLDRPRHEAFF
clone size: many
J gene: TRBJ1-1
V gene: TRBV7-2

CDR3 protein: CASSFLSGRGTDTQYF
clone size: .
J gene: TRBJ2-3
V gene: TRBV7-9

CDR3 protein: CASRTGTLDTGELFF
clone size: .
J gene: TRBJ2-2
V gene: TRBV7-9

CDR3 protein: CASSLAPGGEQYF
clone size: .
J gene: TRBJ2-7
V gene: TRBV18

CDR3 protein: CAWSKASGEQYF
clone size: .
J gene: TRBJ2-7
V gene: TRBV30

CDR3 protein: CASSFRTSGSKADTQYF
clone size: .
J gene: TRBJ2-3
V gene: TRBV7-8

CDR3 protein: CASSEKGQITEAFF
clone size: .
J gene: TRBJ1-1
V gene: TRBV2

CDR3 protein: CASGSDRGPDTQYF
clone size: .
J gene: TRBJ2-3
V gene: TRBV6-5

CDR3 protein: CAWKGTGVRTGELFF
clone size: few
J gene: TRBJ2-2
V gene: TRBV30

CDR3 protein: CASRRDRFTEAFF
clone size: .
J gene: TRBJ1-1
V gene: TRBV27

CDR3 protein: CASSFNKRYGYTF
clone size: .
J gene: TRBJ1-2
V gene: TRBV28

CDR3 protein: CASSLPTGVESAFF
clone size: .
J gene: TRBJ1-1
V gene: TRBV28